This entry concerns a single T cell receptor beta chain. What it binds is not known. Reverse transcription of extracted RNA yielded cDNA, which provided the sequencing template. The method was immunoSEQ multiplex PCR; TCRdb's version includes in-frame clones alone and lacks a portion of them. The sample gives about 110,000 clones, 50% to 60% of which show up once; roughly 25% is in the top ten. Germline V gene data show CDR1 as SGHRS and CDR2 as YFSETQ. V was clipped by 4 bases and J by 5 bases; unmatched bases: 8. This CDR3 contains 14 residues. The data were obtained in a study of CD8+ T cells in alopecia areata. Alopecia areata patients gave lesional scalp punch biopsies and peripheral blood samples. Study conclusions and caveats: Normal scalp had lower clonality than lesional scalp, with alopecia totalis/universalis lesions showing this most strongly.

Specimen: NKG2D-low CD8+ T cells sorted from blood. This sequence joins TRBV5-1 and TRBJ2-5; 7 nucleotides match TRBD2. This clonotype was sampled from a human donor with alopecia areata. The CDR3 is CASSGGLSGETQYF. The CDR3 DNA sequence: TGCGCCAGCAGCGGGGGACTATCAGGGGAGACCCAGTACTTC.